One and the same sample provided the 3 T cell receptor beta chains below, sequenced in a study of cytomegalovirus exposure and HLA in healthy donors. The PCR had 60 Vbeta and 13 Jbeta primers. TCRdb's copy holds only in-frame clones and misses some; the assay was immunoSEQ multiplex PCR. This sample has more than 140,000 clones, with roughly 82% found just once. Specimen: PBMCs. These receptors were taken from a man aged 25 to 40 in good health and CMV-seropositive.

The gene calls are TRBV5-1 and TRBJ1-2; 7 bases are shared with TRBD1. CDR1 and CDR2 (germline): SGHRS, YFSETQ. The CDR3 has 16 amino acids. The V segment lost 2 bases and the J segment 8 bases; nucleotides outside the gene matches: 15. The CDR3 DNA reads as TGCGCCAGCAGCTTAAAACCGGGACAGACGACTTCCGGCTACACCTTC. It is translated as CASSLKPGQTTSGYTF.

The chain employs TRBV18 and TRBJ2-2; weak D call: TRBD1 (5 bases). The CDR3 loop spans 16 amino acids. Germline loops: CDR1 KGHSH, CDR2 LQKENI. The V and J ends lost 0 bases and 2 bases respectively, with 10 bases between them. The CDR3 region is CASSPPVRTNTGELFF. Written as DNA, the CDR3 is TGTGCCAGCTCACCACCGGTACGGACAAACACCGGGGAGCTGTTTTTT.

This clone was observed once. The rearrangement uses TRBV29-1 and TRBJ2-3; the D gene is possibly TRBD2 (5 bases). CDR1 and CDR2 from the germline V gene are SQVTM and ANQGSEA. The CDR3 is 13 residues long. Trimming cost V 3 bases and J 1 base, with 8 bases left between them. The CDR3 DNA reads TGCAGCGTTGAGAGGACTGGCACAGATACGCAGTATTTT. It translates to CSVERTGTDTQYF.